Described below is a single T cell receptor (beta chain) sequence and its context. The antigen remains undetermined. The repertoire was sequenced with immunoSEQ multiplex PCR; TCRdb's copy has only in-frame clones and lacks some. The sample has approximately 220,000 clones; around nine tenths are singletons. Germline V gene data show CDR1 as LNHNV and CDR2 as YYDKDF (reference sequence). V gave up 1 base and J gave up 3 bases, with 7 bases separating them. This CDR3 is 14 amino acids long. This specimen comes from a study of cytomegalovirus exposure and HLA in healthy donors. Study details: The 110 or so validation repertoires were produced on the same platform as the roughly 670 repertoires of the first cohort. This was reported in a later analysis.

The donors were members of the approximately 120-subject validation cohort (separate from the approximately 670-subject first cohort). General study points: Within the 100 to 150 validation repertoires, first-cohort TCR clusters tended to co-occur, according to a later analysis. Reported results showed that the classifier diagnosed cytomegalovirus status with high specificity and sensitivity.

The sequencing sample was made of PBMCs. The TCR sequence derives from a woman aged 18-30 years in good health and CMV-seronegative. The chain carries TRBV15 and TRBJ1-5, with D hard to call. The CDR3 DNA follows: TGTGCCACCAGCAGAGCAGGAACCAATCAGCCCCAGCATTTT. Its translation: CATSRAGTNQPQHF.